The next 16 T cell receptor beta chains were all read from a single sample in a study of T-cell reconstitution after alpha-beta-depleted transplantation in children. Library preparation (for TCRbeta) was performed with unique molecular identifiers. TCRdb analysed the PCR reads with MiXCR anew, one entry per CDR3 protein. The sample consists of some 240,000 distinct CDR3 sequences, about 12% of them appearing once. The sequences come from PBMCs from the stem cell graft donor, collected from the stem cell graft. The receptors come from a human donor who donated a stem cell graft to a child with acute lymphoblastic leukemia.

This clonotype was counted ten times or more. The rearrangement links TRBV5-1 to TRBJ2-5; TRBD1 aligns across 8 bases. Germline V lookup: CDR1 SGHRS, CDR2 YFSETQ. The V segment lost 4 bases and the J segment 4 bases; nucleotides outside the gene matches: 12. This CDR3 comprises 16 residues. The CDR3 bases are TGCGCCAGCAGCCTAGGACAGGGCACTCGGCCAGAGACCCAGTACTTC. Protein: CASSLGQGTRPETQYF.

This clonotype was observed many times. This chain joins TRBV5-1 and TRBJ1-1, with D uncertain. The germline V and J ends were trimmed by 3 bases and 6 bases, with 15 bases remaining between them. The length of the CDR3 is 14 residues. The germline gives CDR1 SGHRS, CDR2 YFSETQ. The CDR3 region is CASSSRTGGSEAFF. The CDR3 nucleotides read TGCGCCAGCAGCTCGCGGACGGGAGGATCTGAAGCTTTCTTT.

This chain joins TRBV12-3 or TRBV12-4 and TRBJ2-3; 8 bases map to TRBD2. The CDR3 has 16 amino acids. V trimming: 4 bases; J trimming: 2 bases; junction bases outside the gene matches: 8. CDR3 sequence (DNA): TGTGCCAGCAGTTCTGGAGCGGGAGTTTTCACAGATACGCAGTATTTT. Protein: CASSSGAGVFTDTQYF.

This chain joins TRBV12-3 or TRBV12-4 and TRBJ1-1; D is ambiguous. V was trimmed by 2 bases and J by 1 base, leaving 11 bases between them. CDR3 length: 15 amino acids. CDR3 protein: CASSLKRGSNTEAFF. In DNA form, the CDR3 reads TGTGCCAGCAGTTTAAAACGGGGTTCGAACACTGAAGCTTTCTTT.

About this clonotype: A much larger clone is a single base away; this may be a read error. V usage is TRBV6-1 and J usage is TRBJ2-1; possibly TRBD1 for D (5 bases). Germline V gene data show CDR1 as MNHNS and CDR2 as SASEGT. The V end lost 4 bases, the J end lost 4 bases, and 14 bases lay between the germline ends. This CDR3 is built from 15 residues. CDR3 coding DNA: TGTGCCAGCAGTGGGCAGGGCCCCCATTACAATGAGCAGTTCTTC. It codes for CASSGQGPHYNEQFF.

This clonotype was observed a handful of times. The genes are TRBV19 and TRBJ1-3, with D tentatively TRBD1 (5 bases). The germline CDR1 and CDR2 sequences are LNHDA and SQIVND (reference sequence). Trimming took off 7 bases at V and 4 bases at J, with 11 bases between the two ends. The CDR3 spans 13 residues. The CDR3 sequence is CASNWGNGNTIYF. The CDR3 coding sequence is TGTGCCAGTAACTGGGGGAACGGAAACACCATATATTTT.

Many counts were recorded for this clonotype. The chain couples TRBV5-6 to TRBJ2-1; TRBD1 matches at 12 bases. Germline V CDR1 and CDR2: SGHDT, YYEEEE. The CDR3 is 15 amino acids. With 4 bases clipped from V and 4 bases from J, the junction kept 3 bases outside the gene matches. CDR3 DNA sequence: TGTGCCAGCAGCGGGGACAGGGGGCGATACAATGAGCAGTTCTTC. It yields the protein CASSGDRGRYNEQFF. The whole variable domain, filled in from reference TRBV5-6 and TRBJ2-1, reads DAGVTQSPTHLIKTRGQQVTLRCSPKSGHDTVSWYQQALGQGPQFIFQYYEEEERQRGNFPDRFSGHQFPNYSSELNVNALLLGDSALYLCASSGDRGRYNEQFFGPGTRLTVL.

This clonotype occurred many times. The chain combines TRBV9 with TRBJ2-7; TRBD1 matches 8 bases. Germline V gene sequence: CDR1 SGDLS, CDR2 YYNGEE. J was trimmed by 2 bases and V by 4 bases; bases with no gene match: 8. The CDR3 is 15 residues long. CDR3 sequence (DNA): TGTGCCAGCAGCCCAAAGGGACAGGTAACCTACGAGCAGTACTTC. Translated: CASSPKGQVTYEQYF.

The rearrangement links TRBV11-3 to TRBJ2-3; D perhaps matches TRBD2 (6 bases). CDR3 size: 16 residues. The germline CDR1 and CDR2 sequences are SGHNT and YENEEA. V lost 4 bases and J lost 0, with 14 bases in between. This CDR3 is CASSSGVAPSTDTQYF. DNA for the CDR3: TGTGCCAGCAGCTCGGGGGTGGCGCCTAGCACAGATACGCAGTATTTT.

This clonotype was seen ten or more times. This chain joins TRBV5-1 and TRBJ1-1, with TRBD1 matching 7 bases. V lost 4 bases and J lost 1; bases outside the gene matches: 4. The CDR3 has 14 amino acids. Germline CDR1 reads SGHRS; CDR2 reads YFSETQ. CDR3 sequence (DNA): TGCGCCAGCAGCCCATGGACAGGGAACACTGAAGCTTTCTTT. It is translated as CASSPWTGNTEAFF.

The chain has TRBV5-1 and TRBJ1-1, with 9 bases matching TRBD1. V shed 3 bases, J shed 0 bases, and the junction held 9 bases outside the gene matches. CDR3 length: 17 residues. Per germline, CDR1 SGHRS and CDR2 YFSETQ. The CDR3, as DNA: TGCGCCAGCAGCTATAGTACCGGGACAGGGTTGAACACTGAAGCTTTCTTT. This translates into CASSYSTGTGLNTEAFF.

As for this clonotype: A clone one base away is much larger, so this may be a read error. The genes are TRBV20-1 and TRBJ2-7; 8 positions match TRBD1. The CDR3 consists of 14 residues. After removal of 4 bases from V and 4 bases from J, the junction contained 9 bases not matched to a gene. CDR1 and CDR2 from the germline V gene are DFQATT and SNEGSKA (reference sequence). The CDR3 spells CSAIDRQGRYEQYF. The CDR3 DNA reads TGCAGTGCTATAGATAGACAGGGGCGGTACGAGCAGTACTTC.

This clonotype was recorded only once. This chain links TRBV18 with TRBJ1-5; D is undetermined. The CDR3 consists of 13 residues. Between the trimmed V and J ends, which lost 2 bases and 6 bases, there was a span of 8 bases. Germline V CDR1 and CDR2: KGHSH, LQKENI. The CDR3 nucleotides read TGTGCCAGCTCACCAGGGTCCGGTCAGCCCCAGCATTTT. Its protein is CASSPGSGQPQHF.

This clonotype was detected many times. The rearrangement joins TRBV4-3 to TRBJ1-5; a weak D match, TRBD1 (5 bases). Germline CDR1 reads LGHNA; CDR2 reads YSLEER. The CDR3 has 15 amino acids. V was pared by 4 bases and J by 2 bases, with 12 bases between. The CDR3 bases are TGCGCCAGCAGCCCAGGGCGTGGAGGCAATCAGCCCCAGCATTTT. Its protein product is CASSPGRGGNQPQHF.

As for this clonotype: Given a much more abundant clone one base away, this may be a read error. This chain's CDR3 is CASSTSHQQFF. CDR3 sequence (DNA): TGTGCCAGCAGTACATCGCATCAGCAGTTCTTC. This sequence joins TRBV6-5 and TRBJ2-1; no reliable D call. The CDR3 totals 11 residues. Trimming pared 5 bases from V and 11 bases from J, leaving 10 bases between. Germline loops: CDR1 MNHEY, CDR2 SVGAGI.

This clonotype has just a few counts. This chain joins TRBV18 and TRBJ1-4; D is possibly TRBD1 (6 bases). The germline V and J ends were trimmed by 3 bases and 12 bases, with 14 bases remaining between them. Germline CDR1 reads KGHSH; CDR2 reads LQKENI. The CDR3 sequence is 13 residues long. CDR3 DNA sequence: TGTGCCAGCTCACCGAGGGGGGAAGGACAACTGTTTTTT. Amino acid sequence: CASSPRGEGQLFF. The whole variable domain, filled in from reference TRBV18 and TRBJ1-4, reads NAGVMQNPRHLVRRRGQEARLRCSPMKGHSHVYWYRQLPEEGLKFMVYLQKENIIDESGMPKERFSAEFPKEGPSILRIQQVVRGDSAAYFCASSPRGEGQLFFGSGTQLSVL.